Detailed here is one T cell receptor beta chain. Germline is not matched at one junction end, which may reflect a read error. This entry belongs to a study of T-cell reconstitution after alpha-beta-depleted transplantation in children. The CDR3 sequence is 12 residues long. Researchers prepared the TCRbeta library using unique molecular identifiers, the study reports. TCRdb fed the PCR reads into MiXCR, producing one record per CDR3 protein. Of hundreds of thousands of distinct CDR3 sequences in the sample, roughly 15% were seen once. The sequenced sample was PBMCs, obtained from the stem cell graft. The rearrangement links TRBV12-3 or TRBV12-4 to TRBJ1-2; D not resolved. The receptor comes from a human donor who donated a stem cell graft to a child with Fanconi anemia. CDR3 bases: TGTGCCTGCAGTGACGGTCCCTATGGCTACACCTTC. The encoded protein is CACSDGPYGYTF.